The 20 T cell receptor beta chains in this list originate from one sample, sequenced in a study of T cells in Graves' hyperthyroidism and ophthalmopathy. Amplification of TCR beta CDR3 regions used RNA as the template. TCR CDR3 regions were first amplified by RT-PCR with HTBI primers. TCRdb passed the multiplex PCR reads through MiXCR, listing each CDR3 protein once. The repertoire has hundreds of thousands of distinct CDR3 sequences, 16% of them found once; the top ten carry about 18%. Sequencing was done on a sample of blood. These receptors all come from a young woman with Graves' hyperthyroidism.

This clonotype was recorded a few times. This chain links TRBV7-2 with TRBJ2-2, with D uncertain. Trimming cost V 5 bases and J 4 bases, with 14 bases left between them. Germline CDR1 is SGHTA and CDR2 is FQGNSA. This CDR3 contains 15 residues. The CDR3: CASSPRPSGTGELFF. The DNA for the CDR3 is TGTGCCAGCAGCCCGAGACCCAGTGGCACCGGGGAGCTGTTTTTT. The whole variable domain, filled in from reference TRBV7-2 and TRBJ2-2, reads GAGVSQSPSNKVTEKGKDVELRCDPISGHTALYWYRQSLGQGLEFLIYFQGNSAPDKSGLPSDRFSAERTGGSVSTLTIQRTQQEDSAVYLCASSPRPSGTGELFFGEGSRLTVL.

The chain employs TRBV5-4 and TRBJ1-4, with D hard to call. Trimming removed 1 base at V and 0 bases at J, with 16 bases between. The length of the CDR3 is 18 residues. Looked up from germline, CDR1 is SGHNT and CDR2 is YYREEE (reference sequence). The chain's CDR3 is CASSLSGRSGPTNEKLFF. The CDR3 DNA is TGTGCCAGCAGCTTGAGTGGCCGCAGCGGTCCAACTAATGAAAAACTGTTTTTT. Full variable domain (rest looked up from reference TRBV5-4 and TRBJ1-4): ETGVTQSPTHLIKTRGQQVTLRCSSQSGHNTVSWYQQALGQGPQFIFQYYREEENGRGNFPPRFSGLQFPNYSSELNVNALELDDSALYLCASSLSGRSGPTNEKLFFGSGTQLSVL.

This clonotype was counted a few times. The V call is TRBV7-9, the J call TRBJ2-1; no definite D call. The CDR3 spans 16 residues. The V end lost 2 bases, the J end lost 13 bases, and 24 bases lay between the germline ends. CDR1 SEHNR and CDR2 FQNEAQ come from the germline V gene (reference sequence). Written as DNA, the CDR3 is TGTGCCAGCAGCTTACCTGAGTGGGCTAGTTCGAGATTCCAGTTCTTC. It codes for CASSLPEWASSRFQFF. Full variable domain (outside the CDR3, taken from reference TRBV7-9 and TRBJ2-1): DTGVSQNPRHKITKRGQNVTFRCDPISEHNRLYWYRQTLGQGPEFLTYFQNEAQLEKSRLLSDRFSAERPKGSFSTLEIQRTEQGDSAMYLCASSLPEWASSRFQFFGPGTRLTVL.

This clonotype has more than one count but fewer than ten. The CDR3 coding sequence is TGTGCCATAAGTCGACCCGGGTTGTATGGCTACACCTTC. As protein: CAISRPGLYGYTF. This chain uses TRBV10-3 with TRBJ1-2; D call uncertain. This CDR3 has 13 amino acids. Deletions cut 9 bases from V and 5 bases from J, with 16 bases between. CDR1 and CDR2 from the germline V gene are ENHRY and SYGVKD.

This clonotype was observed a few times. The gene calls are TRBV29-1 and TRBJ1-1; D call uncertain. This CDR3 is built from 15 residues. Per germline, CDR1 SQVTM and CDR2 ANQGSEA. Trimming cost V 4 bases and J 0 bases, with 15 bases left between them. The CDR3 DNA reads TGCAGCGTTGGAAGTTTGATCTCGATGAACACTGAAGCTTTCTTT. It yields the protein CSVGSLISMNTEAFF.

There are a few counts of this clonotype. The chain recombines TRBV6-5 with TRBJ2-4, with 7 positions matching TRBD1. The germline CDR1 and CDR2 sequences are MNHEY and SVGAGI. V was clipped by 3 bases and J by 0 bases; unmatched bases: 17. The CDR3 has 20 residues. CDR3 DNA sequence: TGTGCCAGCAGTTATCCCCCACAGGGGAAATTTAAACTAGCCAAAAACATTCAGTACTTC. Protein sequence: CASSYPPQGKFKLAKNIQYF.

The rearrangement links TRBV7-9 to TRBJ2-1; D call uncertain. The V end lost 0 bases, the J end lost 6 bases, and 9 bases lay between the germline ends. Germline loops: CDR1 SEHNR, CDR2 FQNEAQ (reference sequence). The CDR3 contains 14 residues. Written as DNA, the CDR3 is TGTGCCAGCAGCTTAGCGACTTTCGGCAATGAGCAGTTCTTC. Translated, it gives CASSLATFGNEQFF.

This clonotype occurred a few times. The rearrangement joins TRBV28 to TRBJ2-7, with 8 nucleotides matching TRBD1. Germline V lookup: CDR1 MDHEN, CDR2 SYDVKM. Unmatched junction bases numbered 14, after V lost 5 bases and J lost 5 bases. CDR3 size: 16 residues. CDR3 sequence reads: CASSPLPGGNSDEQYF. The CDR3 DNA reads TGTGCCAGCAGTCCACTTCCAGGGGGCAATTCCGACGAGCAGTACTTC.

This clonotype occurred many times. This rearrangement joins TRBV24-1 to TRBJ2-5; the D is unclear. CDR1 KGHDR and CDR2 SFDVKD come from the germline V gene. The CDR3 runs to 12 residues. The V and J ends lost 2 bases and 3 bases respectively, with 3 bases between them. The CDR3 reads CATSDSEETQYF. The CDR3, as DNA: TGTGCCACCAGTGATTCAGAAGAGACCCAGTACTTC.

This clonotype was detected ten times or more. V usage is TRBV28 and J usage is TRBJ2-3, with TRBD2 matching over 8 bases. Germline CDR1 reads MDHEN; CDR2 reads SYDVKM. This CDR3 has 15 amino acids. With V trimmed by 6 bases and J by 7 bases, 12 bases remained unmatched. The CDR3 DNA reads as TGTGCCAGCAGCCCTCCAACGACTAGCGATAATACGCAGTATTTT. Translated, it gives CASSPPTTSDNTQYF.

The genes are TRBV5-4 and TRBJ2-1; D call uncertain. The ends were cut back, 4 bases at V and 2 bases at J, with 19 bases in the middle. The CDR3 is 17 residues long. The germline CDR1 and CDR2 sequences are SGHNT and YYREEE (reference sequence). The CDR3 is CASSASLGMVAYNEQFF. The CDR3 nucleotides are TGTGCCAGCAGCGCGAGTCTAGGGATGGTCGCCTACAATGAGCAGTTCTTC.

This clonotype was observed a few times. The gene calls are TRBV20-1 and TRBJ2-1; D may be TRBD1 or TRBD2 (6 bases each). Germline CDR1 reads DFQATT; CDR2 reads SNEGSKA (reference sequence). The CDR3 totals 17 residues. V was clipped by 6 bases and J by 4 bases, with 25 bases between them. The CDR3 spells CSAEGGGLVGAYNEQFF. The DNA of the CDR3 is TGCAGTGCAGAGGGGGGCGGGTTAGTAGGGGCTTACAATGAGCAGTTCTTC.

This chain links TRBV20-1 with TRBJ1-1; D unresolved. CDR1 is DFQATT, CDR2 SNEGSKA, per germline (reference sequence). Trimming stripped 5 bases from V and 4 bases from J, with 11 bases between. The CDR3 covers 12 residues. CDR3 sequence (DNA): TGCAGTGCTCTGGAGTCAGGCACTGAAGCTTTCTTT. Residues: CSALESGTEAFF.

This chain links TRBV6-2 or TRBV6-3 with TRBJ2-1; D is possibly TRBD2 (6 bases). In germline, CDR1 is MNHEY, CDR2 SVGEGT. The CDR3 totals 16 residues. V dropped 8 bases and J dropped 7 bases, with 24 bases sitting between them. CDR3 amino acids: CASCKQRVPLGNEQFF. CDR3 nucleotides: TGTGCCAGCTGCAAACAGCGGGTTCCCTTGGGGAATGAGCAGTTCTTC.

At least ten counts were recorded for this clonotype. The J gene is TRBJ2-1, the V gene TRBV27; 15 nucleotides match TRBD2. Trimming removed 5 bases from V and 8 bases from J; junction bases left unmatched: 10. CDR1 is MNHEY, CDR2 SMNVEV, per germline (reference sequence). The CDR3 has 17 residues. The DNA for the CDR3 is TGTGCCAGCAGTACTTATAGCGGACTAGCGGGGGGGGATGAGCAGTTCTTC. This translates into CASSTYSGLAGGDEQFF.

This clonotype was seen repeatedly, ten times or more. The chain joins TRBV12-3 or TRBV12-4 to TRBJ1-3, with 10 bases aligning to TRBD1. CDR3 length: 16 residues. Trimming at V came to 1 base and at J to 8 bases, leaving 8 bases not matched to a gene. CDR3 protein: CASSLGDRGRRDTIYF. The CDR3, as DNA: TGTGCCAGCAGTTTAGGGGACAGGGGCCGCCGGGACACCATATATTTT.

This sequence joins TRBV15 and TRBJ2-1; D may be TRBD2 (7 bases). The CDR3 extends over 16 amino acids. Trimming pared 1 base from V and 8 bases from J, leaving 18 bases between. Looked up from germline, CDR1 is LNHNV and CDR2 is YYDKDF (reference sequence). The CDR3: CATSRVGAGARDEQFF. CDR3 bases: TGTGCCACCAGCAGAGTGGGGGCGGGAGCTAGGGATGAGCAGTTCTTC.

This clonotype was seen at least ten times. CDR3 DNA: TGTGCCAGCTCACCTAGGCGGGCCACCTACGAGCAGTACTTC. It codes for CASSPRRATYEQYF. The chain employs TRBV18 and TRBJ2-7; perhaps TRBD2 as D (5 bases). Germline V gene lookup returns CDR1 KGHSH and CDR2 LQKENI. This CDR3 comprises 14 residues. Trimming cost V 3 bases and J 2 bases, with 11 bases left between them.

This clonotype was seen a few times. One junction end does not reproduce the germline sequence, and a read error may be involved. J is TRBJ2-2 and V is TRBV9; a weak D match, TRBD1 (6 bases). The CDR3 consists of 14 residues. Germline loops: CDR1 SGDLS, CDR2 YYNGEE. CDR3 protein: CASSAGQHTRELFF. CDR3 bases: TGTGCCAGCAGCGCGGGACAACACACCAGGGAGCTGTTTTTT.

Worth noting for this clonotype: Since a much larger clone is just one base distant, this may be a read error. V usage is TRBV30 and J usage is TRBJ2-7; 11 bases are shared with TRBD2. V was clipped by 4 bases and J by 3 bases; unmatched bases: 5. There are 14 residues in the CDR3. Germline V gene sequence: CDR1 GTSNPN, CDR2 SVGIG (reference sequence). The CDR3 DNA is TGTGCCTGGAATCCCCTAGCGGGGGGCTACGAGCAGTACTTC. Translation: CAWNPLAGGYEQYF.